The subject of this entry is one T cell receptor (beta chain). This clone was picked up a small number of times. What this receptor recognizes is not known. Base qualities were left out, and no much larger clone turns up one base away. This record comes from a study of beta chain features in type 1 diabetes (dated by TCRdb to between 2018 and 2020). With respect to the entire study: Mean age, gender distribution, total cell number and subset yield did not differ between patients and healthy donors. Regulatory and stem cell-like memory subsets were isolated from only 8 patients and about 8 healthy donors, whereas naive and central memory subsets came from all 30 or so donors. Across all samples, around 99 million sorted cells were examined, and cell number per subset correlated strongly with RNA yield. The study compared the TCRB repertoires of sorted circulating CD4+ T cell subsets in recently diagnosed type 1 diabetes patients with those in matched healthy donors.

From each donor, a single peripheral blood sample of 100 to 150 mL on average was drawn into heparinised tubes. A BD FACSAria II was used to sort naive, central memory, regulatory and stem cell-like memory CD4+ T cells with a panel that included CD45RO, CCR7, CD25, CD127, CD95 and CD27. A purity above 95% was achieved for all sorted populations. PBMCs were isolated immediately by Lymphoprep density gradient centrifugation and stained directly without culture. So that batch effects would be minimized, each experiment stained and sorted samples in pairs, pairing one healthy donor with one patient. Beyond this particular receptor, the publication reports: HLA sub-analyses involved small numbers of individuals, so any influence of HLA type on TCRB rearrangement remained unresolved. Type 1 diabetes patients showed a moderate but significant shortening of TCRB CDR3 length in all four CD4+ subsets. Patients with type 1 diabetes made fewer insertions and deleted more nucleotides at VDJ recombination sites, implying thymic rearrangement abnormalities. PCR might favor shorter templates, but patient and control samples were amplified and corrected together, so any skew would affect both groups equally. Naive, central memory and regulatory TCRB repertoires appeared more similar among patients than among healthy donors. Because cDNA was sequenced instead of genomic DNA, activated cells with high expression could be over-represented, although the groups did not differ in activation or CD3 levels.

The entire isolated RNA was reverse transcribed using the High Capacity cDNA Reverse Transcription Kit, and thus expressed TCRB transcripts were sequenced. Deep immunoSEQ sequencing was performed on naive, central memory and regulatory T cell samples, with an average of roughly 3.6 million total reads per sample. After sorted cells were lysed in RLT buffer, RNA was extracted with DNase-treated RNeasy Micro or Mini kits, with the choice depending on cell number. To prevent cross-contamination, each cell subset was processed individually, whereas patient and healthy donor samples were processed jointly. The immunoSEQ multiplex PCR was used to amplify TCRB sequences from cDNA, generating 87-bp fragments that spanned the CDR3 region. Sequencing of the amplicons was performed on the Illumina HiSeq platform. The authors' analysis ran thus. Synthetic template baselines were used to correct PCR bias computationally, reads within Hamming distance 2 were collapsed, and singletons that could not be merged were discarded. Reads were aligned against IMGT so that V, D and J genes, CDR3 length and insertions or deletions at six rearrangement sites could be assigned. Within each subset, clonotype counts were normalized to sorted cell number, and only after that were true diversity and Gini coefficients computed with the tcR R package. The overlap coefficient, calculated on TCRB nucleotide sequences, was used to measure repertoire sharing. TCRdb took over this immuneACCESS table, retaining in-frame rearrangements with V and J assigned. Such tables are incomplete; in checked studies, under half of the missing clones stem from an unresolved V gene, and the remainder is unexplained. The D gene and trimming were derived from the DNA, and the V and J assignments and clone size from that table. For this sample there are approximately 140,000 clones; roughly 10% appear just once. The ten largest clonotypes hold around 0.75% of the sample.

V and J are trimmed by 6 bases and 4 bases, and the gene matches miss 9 bases of the junction. CDR1 KGHSH and CDR2 LQKENI were looked up in the germline V gene. From its cysteine to its phenylalanine, the CDR3 spans 15 amino acids. Just the 45-base CDR3 DNA is kept, in frame starting at base 1. Sequenced sample: central memory CD4+ T cells from blood. This chain is built from TRBV18 and TRBJ2-1; the central 7 bases match TRBD1. The receptor's source is a man aged 30 to 45 with type 1 diabetes. The CDR3 sequence is CASSPGQGVYNEQFF. The sequence in DNA is TGTGCCAGCTCCCCTGGGCAGGGGGTTTACAATGAGCAGTTCTTC.